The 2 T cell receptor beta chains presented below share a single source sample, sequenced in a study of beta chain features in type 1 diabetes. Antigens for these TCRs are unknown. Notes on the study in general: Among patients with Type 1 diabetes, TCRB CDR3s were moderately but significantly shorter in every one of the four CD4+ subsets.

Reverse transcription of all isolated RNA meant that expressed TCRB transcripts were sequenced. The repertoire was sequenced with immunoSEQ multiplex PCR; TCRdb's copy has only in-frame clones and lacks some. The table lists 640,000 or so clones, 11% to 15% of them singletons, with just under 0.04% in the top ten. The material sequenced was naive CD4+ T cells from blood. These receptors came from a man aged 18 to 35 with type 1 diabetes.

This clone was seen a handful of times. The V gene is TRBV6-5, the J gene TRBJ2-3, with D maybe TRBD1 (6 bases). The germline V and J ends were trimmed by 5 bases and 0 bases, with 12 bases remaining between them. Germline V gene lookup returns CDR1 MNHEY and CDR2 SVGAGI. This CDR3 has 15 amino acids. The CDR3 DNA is TGTGCCAGCAGTATTCAGGGACAAAGCACAGATACGCAGTATTTT. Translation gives CASSIQGQSTDTQYF.

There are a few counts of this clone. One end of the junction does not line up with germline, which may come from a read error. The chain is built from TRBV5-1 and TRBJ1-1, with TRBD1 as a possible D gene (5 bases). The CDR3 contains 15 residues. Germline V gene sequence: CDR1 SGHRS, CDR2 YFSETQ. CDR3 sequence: CASSSGGPTNPEAFF. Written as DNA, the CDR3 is TGCGCCAGCAGCTCCGGGGGACCGACGAACCCTGAAGCTTTCTTT.